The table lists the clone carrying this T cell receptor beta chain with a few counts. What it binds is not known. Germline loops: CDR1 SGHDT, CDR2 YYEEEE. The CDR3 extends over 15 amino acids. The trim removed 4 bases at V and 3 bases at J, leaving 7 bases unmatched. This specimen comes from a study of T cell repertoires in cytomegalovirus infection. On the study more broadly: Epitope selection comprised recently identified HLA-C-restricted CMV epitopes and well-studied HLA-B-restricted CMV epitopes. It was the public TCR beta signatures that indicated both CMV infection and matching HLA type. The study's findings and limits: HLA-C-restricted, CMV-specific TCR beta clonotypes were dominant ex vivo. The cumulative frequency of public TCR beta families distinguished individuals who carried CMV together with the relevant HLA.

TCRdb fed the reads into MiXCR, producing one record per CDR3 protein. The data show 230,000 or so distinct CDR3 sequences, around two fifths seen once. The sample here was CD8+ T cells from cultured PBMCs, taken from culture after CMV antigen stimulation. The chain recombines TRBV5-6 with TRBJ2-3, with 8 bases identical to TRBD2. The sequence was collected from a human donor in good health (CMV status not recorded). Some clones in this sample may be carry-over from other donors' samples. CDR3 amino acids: CASSAPGLVTDTQYF. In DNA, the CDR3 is TGTGCCAGCAGCGCCCCGGGACTAGTTACAGATACGCAGTATTTT.